This TCR beta chain was sequenced in a study of molecular identifiers for immune sequencing clone quantification. Previously described methods with listed TCR primers produced the bulk TCR libraries. TCRdb reprocessed the PCR reads with MiXCR, giving one entry per CDR3 protein. Here the sample spans about 67,000 distinct CDR3 sequences, less than 20% being singletons. The table lists this clonotype with many counts. Its antigen remains unidentified. Study-wide results and caveats: More than 99% of effector molecules, versus under 1% of naive-cell molecules, belonged to clones above 20 RNA copies.

Germline V gene sequence: CDR1 SGHRS, CDR2 YFSETQ. The V end was cut by 0 bases, the J end by 1 base, with 5 bases between. The CDR3 length is 13 residues. Sorting selected naive CD8 T cells with a CD8+CD4-CCR7+CD45RA+ phenotype. Sequenced: naive CD8+ T cells from blood, with Jurkat cell RNA spiked in. As to subset: FACS-sorted CD8+CD4-CCR7+CD45RA+ naive T cells. This rearrangement joins TRBV5-1 to TRBJ2-7; no firm D call. The source is a human donor in good health. Some libraries in this study had Jurkat cell RNA spiked in. The CDR3 DNA is TGCGCCAGCAGCTTGGGCGTATCCTACGAGCAGTACTTC. It codes for CASSLGVSYEQYF.